The present T cell receptor (beta chain) was sequenced within a study of T cell responses to AZD1222 COVID-19 vaccine. The overall study: Timing groups of about 4 and about 12 weeks for second doses were pooled.

Study-wide findings and caveats: Spike-specific TCR depth and breadth grew after two AZD1222 doses. Clonal diversity may have been underestimated, and the donors were mostly white British, with more females than males.

The assay was immunoSEQ multiplex PCR, and TCRdb's table has in-frame clones only and misses some. The data contain roughly 100,000 clones, roughly 82% of them seen just once; the ten biggest clones take up about 5%. As concerns this clone: The target antigen is unknown.

Specimen: peripheral blood, collected on day 0 of AZD1222 vaccination. The sequence was collected from an adult in good health.

CDR3 DNA: TGCGCCAGCAGCTTCAGCGGGGGCGACAATGAGCAGTTCTTC. It yields the protein CASSFSGGDNEQFF. This chain uses TRBV5-1 with TRBJ2-1; 8 nucleotides line up with TRBD2. The CDR3 covers 14 residues. With 2 bases clipped from V and 5 bases from J, the junction kept 3 bases outside the gene matches. Germline CDR1 is SGHRS and CDR2 is YFSETQ.